These T cell receptor beta chains were read from a single sample in a study of identical twins. TCRdb used MiXCR to reprocess the 5' RACE reads, holding one entry per CDR3 protein. The sample comprises hundreds of thousands of distinct CDR3 sequences, over 8.5% of which are singletons, and 0.98% rests with the top ten. Another study also made use of these data, one on yellow fever vaccine responses in identical twins.

Sequenced: PBMCs. The receptors were gathered from a young woman in good health. CDR3s include the opening cysteine and the closing phenylalanine or tryptophan. The order of the fields is J gene, clone size, D gene, V gene, CDR3 protein, CDR3 DNA. D genes are given only for firm matches. Where a row states a size, it is once, few, many or the class of an expanded clone; other rows omit it.

TRBJ2-1 many NA TRBV18 CASSGTQGIINEQFF TGTGCCAGCTCCGGTACACAGGGAATAATCAATGAGCAGTTCTTC
TRBJ2-3 many NA TRBV6-1 CASSGSSWADTQYF TGTGCCAGCAGTGGGTCTTCGTGGGCAGATACGCAGTATTTT
TRBJ2-7 NA NA TRBV28 CASSLWTESSYEQYF TGTGCCAGCAGTTTATGGACGGAGAGCTCCTACGAGCAGTACTTC
TRBJ1-3 many NA TRBV20-1 CSARENSGNTIYF TGCAGTGCTAGAGAAAACTCTGGAAACACCATATATTTT
TRBJ1-2 NA NA TRBV3-1 CASSQERGGGYTF TGTGCCAGCAGCCAAGAGCGGGGCGGGGGCTACACCTTC
TRBJ2-1 few NA TRBV7-2 CASSLGQGPYRQFF TGTGCCAGCAGCTTGGGGCAGGGGCCCTACAGGCAGTTCTTC
TRBJ1-1 few NA TRBV20-1 CSARSLERPTEAFF TGCAGTGCTAGGTCGCTTGAACGCCCCACTGAAGCTTTCTTT
TRBJ2-1 few TRBD1 TRBV7-9 CASSLGQGVYEQFF TGTGCCAGCAGCTTAGGACAGGGCGTCTATGAGCAGTTCTTC
TRBJ2-7 many TRBD1 TRBV4-1 CASSQELGLGTGEQYF TGCGCCAGCAGCCAAGAGTTGGGGCTAGGGACAGGGGAGCAGTACTTC
TRBJ2-2 many TRBD2 TRBV6-1 CAVGTSGVSNTGELFF TGTGCCGTGGGGACTAGCGGTGTATCGAACACCGGGGAGCTGTTTTTT
TRBJ2-3 few TRBD2 TRBV20-1 CSARVRGEGTDTQYF TGCAGTGCTAGAGTCCGGGGGGAGGGCACAGATACGCAGTATTTT
TRBJ2-1 few NA TRBV19 CASTNGNEQFF TGTGCCAGTACTAACGGGAATGAGCAGTTCTTC
TRBJ1-6 NA NA TRBV12-3/TRBV12-4 CASSLLRENSPLHF TGTGCCAGCAGTTTACTCAGGGAGAATTCACCCCTCCACTTT
TRBJ1-2 many NA TRBV12-3/TRBV12-4 CASSPPGINYGYTF TGTGCCAGCAGCCCCCCTGGCATTAACTATGGCTACACCTTC
TRBJ1-1 NA TRBD1 TRBV5-1 CASRRTGDNTEAFF TGCGCCAGCAGACGGACAGGGGATAACACTGAAGCTTTCTTT
TRBJ1-5 NA NA TRBV2 CASSGDGNQPQHF TGTGCCAGCAGTGGGGACGGTAATCAGCCCCAGCATTTT
TRBJ2-7 many TRBD2 TRBV7-8 CASSKGLARINTYEQYF TGTGCCAGCAGCAAGGGACTAGCGAGGATAAACACTTACGAGCAGTACTTC
TRBJ2-3 few TRBD1 TRBV6-5 CASSYLGTGSLTDTQYF TGTGCCAGCAGTTACTTGGGGACAGGGAGCCTCACAGATACGCAGTATTTT
TRBJ2-7 few NA TRBV6-1 CASSEGTYSYEQYF TGTGCCAGCAGTGAGGGGACTTACTCCTACGAGCAGTACTTC
TRBJ2-3 few NA TRBV15 CATSRDRPGTDTQYF TGTGCCACCAGCAGAGATCGACCCGGCACAGATACGCAGTATTTT
TRBJ2-1 few TRBD2 TRBV18 CASSTTSGSRNEQFF TGTGCCAGCTCAACAACTAGCGGGAGTCGTAATGAGCAGTTCTTC
TRBJ2-7 NA TRBD1 TRBV7-2 CASSLAVGQGAYEQYF TGTGCCAGCAGCTTAGCGGTGGGACAGGGGGCCTACGAGCAGTACTTC
TRBJ2-3 many TRBD2 TRBV20-1 CSAISRRAGSTDTQYF TGCAGTGCGATCAGTCGTCGAGCGGGAAGCACAGATACGCAGTATTTT
TRBJ2-7 NA NA TRBV5-1 CASSPQTAFYEQYF TGCGCCAGCAGCCCCCAGACAGCCTTCTACGAGCAGTACTTC
TRBJ2-3 few NA TRBV7-2 CASSLVLGWNTQYF TGTGCCAGCAGCTTAGTCCTTGGTTGGAATACGCAGTATTTT
TRBJ1-2 NA NA TRBV3-1 CASSQGGTLNYGYTF TGTGCCAGCAGCCAAGGGGGGACACTCAACTATGGCTACACCTTC
TRBJ2-7 few TRBD2 TRBV4-2 CASSQERTSVSYEQYF TGTGCCAGCAGCCAAGAAAGGACTAGCGTATCCTACGAGCAGTACTTC
TRBJ2-1 few TRBD1 TRBV4-2 CASSQEGTGVDNEQFF TGTGCCAGCAGCCAGGAAGGGACAGGGGTCGACAATGAGCAGTTCTTC
TRBJ2-7 NA NA TRBV7-8 CASSLRHREVTRTYEQYF TGTGCCAGCAGCTTACGGCACAGGGAAGTTACTCGGACCTACGAGCAGTACTTC
TRBJ2-2 NA TRBD1 TRBV4-1 CASSQNPRDSANTGELFF TGCGCCAGCAGCCAGAACCCTAGGGACAGCGCGAACACCGGGGAGCTGTTTTTT
TRBJ1-6 few NA TRBV5-1 CASRGGEQWNSPLHF TGCGCCAGCAGGGGAGGGGAACAGTGGAATTCACCCCTCCACTTT
TRBJ2-1 NA TRBD2 TRBV6-2/TRBV6-3 CASSTGIGTSMRNNEQFF TGTGCCAGCAGTACGGGAATCGGGACTAGCATGAGAAACAATGAGCAGTTCTTC
TRBJ1-4 NA TRBD1 TRBV28 CASSLYPRDSLGKLFF TGTGCCAGCAGCCTCTATCCCCGGGACAGCCTAGGGAAACTGTTTTTT
TRBJ2-4 NA TRBD1 TRBV29-1 CREKRQGAAENIQYF TGCAGAGAGAAGAGGCAGGGGGCAGCGGAAAACATTCAGTACTTC
TRBJ2-7 few TRBD2 TRBV3-1 CASSQFPSGTRGEQYF TGTGCCAGCAGCCAATTTCCTAGCGGGACTCGGGGAGAGCAGTACTTC
TRBJ2-5 many NA TRBV6-1 CASSGRHGGGETQYF TGTGCCAGCAGTGGTCGACACGGGGGAGGAGAGACCCAGTACTTC
TRBJ2-7 NA NA TRBV4-3 CASRKSNVGIYEQYF TGCGCCAGCAGAAAAAGTAATGTGGGCATCTACGAGCAGTACTTC
TRBJ2-3 NA NA TRBV20-1 CSAAVTGPRADTQYF TGCAGTGCAGCGGTCACGGGACCTAGGGCAGATACGCAGTATTTT
TRBJ2-1 NA NA TRBV7-9 CASSPMSSYNEQFF TGTGCCAGCAGCCCCATGAGCTCCTACAATGAGCAGTTCTTC
TRBJ1-2 NA NA TRBV15 CATSMGHYGYTF TGTGCCACCAGTATGGGTCACTATGGCTACACCTTC